This TCR beta chain was recovered during a study of shared clonotypes between healthy human individuals. Points from the study as a whole: Clonotype sharing among donors, it was expected, would be affected by sequencing depth.

Trimming cost V 4 bases and J 3 bases; bases outside gene matches: 5. Germline V gene data show CDR1 as KGHSH and CDR2 as LQKENI. The CDR3 totals 16 residues. Some 90 million PBMCs supplied genomic DNA for unsorted samples. Turning to this clone: Its specificity is unknown.

Assay execution took place at the deep level. The repertoire was sequenced with immunoSEQ multiplex PCR; TCRdb's copy has only in-frame clones and lacks some. The sample comprises about 490,000 clones, 78% of which are singletons, and about 11% rests with the top ten. The chain joins TRBV18 to TRBJ2-6; 8 bases align to TRBD1. The sequenced material came from PBMCs. The sequence was collected from a woman between 35 and 50 years old in good health. Some clones in this sample may be carry-over from other donors' samples. The chain's CDR3 is CASSLGQGIGANVLTF. The CDR3 DNA reads TGTGCCAGCTCACTAGGACAGGGTATTGGGGCCAACGTCCTGACTTTC.